This T cell receptor (beta chain) comes out of a study of post-analysis software for immune sequencing data. Overall study findings and caveats: Multiple sclerosis was associated with a significant reduction in normalized Chao1 diversity relative to controls. Batch-mates among the samples co-clustered strongly by F measure. Four or five TRBV segments, TRBV5-6, TRBV5-1 and TRBV20-1 among them, were found more frequent in patients than controls.

The V segment lost 1 base and the J segment 2 bases; nucleotides outside the gene matches: 7. This CDR3 is 17 amino acids long. CDR1 is SQVTM and CDR2 is ANQGSEA in the germline V gene. The authors incorporated unique molecular identifiers into the TCR beta cDNA libraries. Input populations of about 0.95 to 11 million T cells gave rise to roughly 0.5 million cDNA molecules. From the PCR reads, TCRdb called clonotypes with MiXCR, one entry per CDR3 protein. The sample includes about 200,000 distinct CDR3 sequences, 29% of them seen just once. In this sample, this clonotype turned up many times. Antigen unknown.

The specimen was blood. This clonotype was sampled from a girl aged 2-17 years with multiple sclerosis. V gene TRBV29-1 combines with J gene TRBJ2-1, with 11 bases aligning to TRBD1. The CDR3: CSVEGRTGGKAYNEQFF. The CDR3 coding sequence is TGCAGCGTTGAAGGCCGGACAGGGGGCAAGGCCTACAATGAGCAGTTCTTC.